The rows below give T cell receptor beta chains drawn from one sample of a study of shared clonotypes between healthy human individuals. Some clones are missing from TCRdb's copy, which holds only in-frame ones; the method was immunoSEQ multiplex PCR. There are around 300,000 clones in the sample; around 87% occur only once, and 15% to 20% lies in the top ten. The sequencing sample was made of memory CD8+ T cells sorted from blood. These receptor sequences come from a man aged 18-30 years in good health. The CDR3 runs from the conserved cysteine through the conserved F or W. Each record gives: clone size, J gene, V gene, D gene, CDR3 DNA, CDR3 protein. A D gene is named only where the DNA matches it firmly. Rows give clone size only sometimes, using once, few, many, or a class for an expanded clone.

.	TRBJ1-6	TRBV15	TRBD1	TGTGCCACCAGCAGAGGAAAGCGTCGACAGGGTAAATCACCCCTCCACTTT	CATSRGKRRQGKSPLHF
.	TRBJ2-7	TRBV28	TRBD1	TGTGCCAGCAGGGACAGGGGAGAGTACGAGCAGTACTTC	CASRDRGEYEQYF
.	TRBJ2-7	TRBV6-1	TRBD2	TGTGCCAGCAGTGACTTAGCGGGCGACCCCTACGAGCAGTACTTC	CASSDLAGDPYEQYF
.	TRBJ1-5	TRBV18	.	TGTGCCAGCTCACGTCACGCCAGGGCCTATAGCAATCAGCCCCAGCATTTT	CASSRHARAYSNQPQHF
.	TRBJ1-5	TRBV28	.	TGTGCCAGCAGTTTTCCGGGAGATGGCAATCAGCCCCAGCATTTT	CASSFPGDGNQPQHF
.	TRBJ2-3	TRBV27	.	TGTGCCAGCAGTTTAGGGCCTAGCACAGATACGCAGTATTTT	CASSLGPSTDTQYF
.	TRBJ2-1	TRBV6-5	TRBD1	TGTGCCAGCAGTCGACAGGGTATTAGTTTCAATGAGCAGTTCTTC	CASSRQGISFNEQFF
.	TRBJ1-1	TRBV4-1	.	TGCGCCAGCAGCCTGACTATGAGGACTGAAGCTTTCTTT	CASSLTMRTEAFF
once	TRBJ2-1	TRBV19	.	TGTGCCAGTAGTATCCGGGACTCCAGCTCCTACAATGAGCAGTTCTTC	CASSIRDSSSYNEQFF
once	TRBJ2-7	TRBV5-1	.	TGCGCCAGCAGCTTGGGGGCTGGGATCGGGCAGTACTTC	CASSLGAGIGQYF
.	TRBJ1-5	TRBV11-2	.	TGTGCCAGCAGCTTAGTTCAGGGCCTCGATCAGCCCCAGCATTTT	CASSLVQGLDQPQHF
once	TRBJ1-2	TRBV28	TRBD1	TGTGCCAGCAGCCAGGACAGGGGGGTGGTAAACTATGGCTACACCTTC	CASSQDRGVVNYGYTF
.	TRBJ1-1	TRBV7-9	.	TGTGCCAGCAGCTCCGAGACCGGAGGGCGGGACACTGAAGCTTTCTTT	CASSSETGGRDTEAFF
.	TRBJ1-4	TRBV7-8	.	TGTGCCAGCAGCCCTTCTTCCTATGAAAAACTGTTTTTT	CASSPSSYEKLFF
once	TRBJ2-7	TRBV5-5	TRBD1	TGTGCCAGCAGCTTGAGGGACAGTCGGAAGTACGAGCAGTACTTC	CASSLRDSRKYEQYF
once	TRBJ2-7	TRBV11-2	TRBD1	TGTGCCAGCAGCTCAGGGGGCTACGAGCAGTACTTC	CASSSGGYEQYF
.	TRBJ2-7	TRBV7-9	.	TGTGCCAGCAGCCCCGCGGCGGCCCGAGGCTACGAGCAGTACTTC	CASSPAAARGYEQYF
.	TRBJ2-7	TRBV7-6	.	TGTGCCAGCAGCTTAGCGGGGGACGAGCAGTACTTC	CASSLAGDEQYF
.	TRBJ2-7	TRBV19	.	TGTGCCAGTAGTATAGACAGGCTATCCTACGAGCAGTACTTC	CASSIDRLSYEQYF
many	TRBJ2-3	TRBV10-3	TRBD2	TGTGCCATCAGTCCCGGGACTAGCGGATTTCAGCCTTCCACAGATACGCAGTATTTT	CAISPGTSGFQPSTDTQYF
.	TRBJ2-7	TRBV11-2	.	TGTGCCAGCAGCTTAGGGGACTTCTCCTACGAGCAGTACTTC	CASSLGDFSYEQYF
.	TRBJ2-7	TRBV7-2	TRBD1	TGTGCCAGCAGCTTTGGGACAGGGGGCTACGAGCAGTACTTC	CASSFGTGGYEQYF
once	TRBJ2-7	TRBV28	TRBD1	TGTGCCAGCAGCTTCAGGGGGCTTGGCTACGAGCAGTACTTC	CASSFRGLGYEQYF
.	TRBJ2-1	TRBV11-2	TRBD1	TGTGCCAGCAGCTCCCGGGACAGGGATTCCTACAATGAGCAGTTCTTC	CASSSRDRDSYNEQFF
.	TRBJ2-3	TRBV7-9	.	TGTGCCAGCACCACCACTAAACTAGGTCCCACAGATACGCAGTATTTT	CASTTTKLGPTDTQYF
.	TRBJ1-4	TRBV6-6	.	TGTGCCAGCAGTTACTCGGGGGTCTCGAATGAAAAACTGTTTTTT	CASSYSGVSNEKLFF
.	TRBJ2-7	TRBV5-6	.	TGTGCCAGCAGCTTGAGGAGGGACCCTAGCTCCTACGAGCAGTACTTC	CASSLRRDPSSYEQYF
.	TRBJ1-4	TRBV30	TRBD1	TGTGCCTGGAGCTACAGGGGACCTAATGAAAAACTGTTTTTT	CAWSYRGPNEKLFF
.	TRBJ2-3	TRBV5-6	.	TGTGCCAGCAGCTTAGGTGGGGATACGCAGTATTTT	CASSLGGDTQYF
.	TRBJ2-7	TRBV5-6	TRBD2	TGTGCCAGCAACGCGGGGGCCTACGAGCAGTACTTC	CASNAGAYEQYF
.	TRBJ2-2	TRBV5-3	.	TGTGCCAGAAGCTTTCCCGGGGCAGGACTCCGAAGGCCCACCGGGGAGCTGTTTTTT	CARSFPGAGLRRPTGELFF
many	TRBJ2-3	TRBV29-1	TRBD2	TGCAGCGTTGCCGGGACTAGCGGATCAGATACGCAGTATTTT	CSVAGTSGSDTQYF